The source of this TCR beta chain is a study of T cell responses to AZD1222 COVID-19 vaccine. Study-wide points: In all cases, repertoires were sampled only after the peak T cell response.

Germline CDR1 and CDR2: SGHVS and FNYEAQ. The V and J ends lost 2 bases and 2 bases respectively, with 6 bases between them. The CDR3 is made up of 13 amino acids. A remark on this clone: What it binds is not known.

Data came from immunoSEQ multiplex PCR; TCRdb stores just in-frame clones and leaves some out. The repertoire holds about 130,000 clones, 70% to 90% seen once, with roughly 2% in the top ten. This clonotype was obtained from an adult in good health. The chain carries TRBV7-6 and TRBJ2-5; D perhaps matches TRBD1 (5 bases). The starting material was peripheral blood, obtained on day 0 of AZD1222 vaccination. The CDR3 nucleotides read TGTGCCAGCAGCTTACGACAGCAAGAGACCCAGTACTTC. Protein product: CASSLRQQETQYF.